The 19 T cell receptor beta chains in this list originate from one sample, sequenced in a study of tumor-infiltrating lymphocytes in primary liver carcinoma. Extraction of RNA together with DNA used roughly 20-33 mg of unsorted bulk tissue. TCR beta cDNA came from around 500 ng total RNA, primed with a constant-region primer. Construction of TCR beta libraries relied on three successive nested multiplex PCR rounds employing slightly modified ARM-PCR. The two initial PCR rounds, approximately 10 cycles each, used TRBV1-TRBV30 forward and C-beta reverse primers. TCRdb redid the calling of the multiplex PCR reads with MiXCR, one entry per CDR3 protein. The sample includes around 29,000 distinct CDR3 sequences, roughly 70% of them seen just once. The specimen was liver tumor tissue from sampling region 3. Documented subset: tumor region T3, left-lateral pole. These receptors were collected from a woman aged 25 to 39 with primary liver carcinoma and hepatitis B virus infection.

About this clonotype itself: At one boundary the junction diverges from the germline segment, which might be a read error. The CDR3 nucleotides are TGTGCCTGCAGCCAAGATGGCAGCTCTGGAAACACCATATATTTT. The encoded protein is CACSQDGSSGNTIYF. This chain links TRBV4-2 with TRBJ1-3; no clear D gene. Germline V gene sequence: CDR1 LGHNA, CDR2 YNFKEQ. The CDR3 sequence is 15 residues long.

This clonotype was seen many times. The chain is built from TRBV29-1 and TRBJ2-2; D not certain. V lost 2 bases to trimming and J lost 9 bases, with 10 bases between them. Germline CDR1 reads SQVTM; CDR2 reads ANQGSEA. This CDR3 region has 12 residues. The CDR3 region has the DNA TGCAGCGTTGAACTGGATACGAGGGAGCTGTTTTTT. This codes for CSVELDTRELFF.

This clonotype was seen once. The chain is built from TRBV10-3 and TRBJ2-1, with D hard to call. This CDR3 is built from 14 residues. V gave up 9 bases and J gave up 8 bases, with 20 bases separating them. The germline gives CDR1 ENHRY, CDR2 SYGVKD. The CDR3 coding sequence is TGTGCCATTAGTCCCACAGCGACCCTGGATGAGCAGTTCTTC. Protein: CAISPTATLDEQFF.

About this clonotype itself: One junction end does not reproduce the germline sequence, and a read error may be involved. V usage is TRBV29-1 and J usage is TRBJ2-1; 7 bases are shared with TRBD2. The CDR3 is made up of 12 amino acids. The germline V gene encodes CDR1 SQVTM and CDR2 ANQGSEA. The CDR3: CSALRDYSEQFF. The CDR3 DNA follows: TGTAGCGCCCTAAGGGACTACAGTGAACAGTTCTTC.

This clonotype was observed once. A much larger clone differs from this one at a single base, so this may be a read error. V and J are TRBV2 and TRBJ1-1; D possibly corresponds to TRBD1 (5 bases). The CDR3 consists of 14 residues. Germline values: CDR1 SNHLY, CDR2 FYNNEI. V gave up 7 bases and J gave up 0 bases, with 12 bases separating them. The CDR3 loop reads CASIGQGLNTEAFF. CDR3 nucleotides: TGTGCCAGCATTGGGCAGGGACTGAACACTGAAGCTTTCTTT.

To note about this clonotype: An end of the junction does not agree with germline; a read error may underlie this. The V call is TRBV5-1, the J call TRBJ2-7; D may be TRBD2 (5 bases). The germline V gene has CDR1 SGHRS and CDR2 YFSETQ. The CDR3 loop spans 15 amino acids. CDR3 sequence (DNA): TGCGCCGGCAGCCCGAGGGCGGACTTCGCTTATGAGCAGTACTTC. Residues: CAGSPRADFAYEQYF. The whole variable domain, remainder taken from reference TRBV5-1 and TRBJ2-7, is KAGVTQTPRYLIKTRGQQVTLSCSPISGHRSVSWYQQTPGQGLQFLFEYFSETQRNKGNFPGRFSGRQFSNSRSEMNVSTLELGDSALYLCAGSPRADFAYEQYFGPGTRLTVT.

As to this clonotype: Germline is not matched at one junction end, which may reflect a read error. V and J are TRBV6-5 and TRBJ2-2; TRBD1 matches at 8 bases. This CDR3 comprises 15 residues. Germline CDR1 MNHEY, CDR2 SVGAGI. The CDR3 region is CASSQRTGFTVELFF. The CDR3 DNA is TGTGCCAGCAGTCAGAGGACAGGGTTCACCGTGGAGCTGTTTTTT.

V usage is TRBV6-6 and J usage is TRBJ2-3; no clear D gene. The CDR3 covers 17 residues. V lost 2 bases and J 1 base, leaving 16 bases between the germline ends. Germline V gene lookup returns CDR1 MNHNY and CDR2 SVGAGI (reference sequence). The CDR3 DNA is TGTGCCAGCAGTTACCCGACCGGACCACGACGCACAGATACGCAGTATTTT. Its protein is CASSYPTGPRRTDTQYF.

In its sample, this clonotype was seen many times. Just one base apart from a much larger clone, this may be a read error. The chain couples TRBV11-2 to TRBJ2-7, with 7 bases aligning to TRBD1. This CDR3 contains 15 residues. Germline V CDR1 and CDR2: SGHAT, FQNNGV. The CDR3 sequence is CASSLAGQPSHEQYF. Here the CDR3 DNA reads TGTGCCAGCAGCTTAGCGGGACAGCCCTCCCACGAGCAGTACTTC.

This clonotype has only one observation. This chain joins TRBV11-2 and TRBJ2-1; D is perhaps TRBD1 or TRBD2 (5 bases each). Trimming took 1 base from V and 8 from J, leaving 18 bases between them. The germline gives CDR1 SGHAT, CDR2 FQNNGV. The CDR3 is 16 residues long. CDR3 sequence: CASSLARGTTVDEQFF. The CDR3, as DNA: TGTGCCAGCAGCTTAGCTAGAGGGACGACAGTCGATGAGCAGTTCTTC.

Comments on this clonotype: This clone may be a read error of a much larger clone one base away. J is TRBJ2-7 and V is TRBV11-2, with D maybe TRBD2 (5 bases). CDR1 is SGHAT, CDR2 FQNNGV, per germline. V dropped 3 bases and J dropped 6 bases, with 15 bases sitting between them. This CDR3 has 14 residues. The CDR3 DNA follows: TGTGCCAGCAGCTTTCAGACATTCCGGGGCGAGCAGTACTTC. The encoded protein is CASSFQTFRGEQYF.

Here the CDR3 reads CASSPPLAYQETQYF. Here the CDR3 DNA reads TGTGCCAGCAGCCCACCGCTAGCCTATCAAGAGACCCAGTACTTC. This rearrangement joins TRBV11-3 to TRBJ2-5; weak D call: TRBD2 (5 bases). Trimming removed 5 bases from V and 2 bases from J, with 15 bases in between. Germline V gene sequence: CDR1 SGHNT, CDR2 YENEEA. The CDR3 consists of 15 residues. The full variable domain, completed using reference TRBV11-3 and TRBJ2-5, is EAGVVQSPRYKIIEKKQPVAFWCNPISGHNTLYWYLQNLGQGPELLIRYENEEAVDDSQLPKDRFSAERLKGVDSTLKIQPAELGDSAVYLCASSPPLAYQETQYFGPGTRLLVL.

This clonotype was recorded at least ten times. Given a much more abundant clone one base away, this may be a read error. The V gene is TRBV11-2, the J gene TRBJ1-1; D perhaps matches TRBD1 (5 bases). This CDR3 is 12 amino acids long. Germline loops: CDR1 SGHAT, CDR2 FQNNGV. As DNA, the CDR3 is TGTGCCGGCAGCTCTAAACAGGCTGAAGCTTTCTTT. This gives the protein CAGSSKQAEAFF.

The rearrangement uses TRBV11-3 and TRBJ2-3; 11 bases match TRBD2. The CDR3 length is 19 residues. The germline CDR1 and CDR2 sequences are SGHNT and YENEEA. Trimming took 9 bases from V and 14 from J; bases not matched to a gene: 31. CDR3 sequence: CASSPGTSGLTFQRNTMYF. The DNA for the CDR3 is TGTGCCAGTAGCCCCGGGACTAGCGGATTAACATTCCAACGGAATACGATGTATTTT.

The chain has TRBV7-8 and TRBJ2-5, with D maybe TRBD1 (5 bases). Germline CDR1 is SGHVS and CDR2 is FQNEAQ. Trimming cost V 8 bases and J 5 bases, with 18 bases left between them. CDR3 length: 14 residues. The CDR3 nucleotides are TGTGCCAGCTTAGAAGGGGCCGATAGGGAGACCCAGTACTTC. It is translated as CASLEGADRETQYF.

This clonotype was observed a handful of times. The rearrangement uses TRBV12-3 or TRBV12-4 and TRBJ2-7; no definite D call. The V end was cut by 8 bases, the J end by 0 bases, with 14 bases between. This CDR3 region has 14 residues. For the CDR3, the DNA is TGTGCCAGCGAGTTTCGAACGAGCTCCTACGAGCAGTACTTC. It encodes CASEFRTSSYEQYF.

Remarks on this clonotype: A read error may produce the germline difference seen at one junction end. This chain uses TRBV11-2 with TRBJ1-1; D is possibly TRBD1 (5 bases). The CDR3 runs 14 residues. CDR1 is SGHAT, CDR2 FQNNGV, per germline. This chain's CDR3 is CASRFRVTNTEASF. The CDR3 DNA reads TGTGCCAGCAGGTTCAGGGTTACCAACACTGAAGCTTCCTTT.

This chain connects TRBV7-9 to TRBJ2-2; TRBD2 matches at 8 bases. This CDR3 comprises 19 residues. Trimming took 5 bases from V and 1 from J; bases not matched to a gene: 15. CDR1 is SEHNR, CDR2 FQNEAQ, per germline (reference sequence). In nucleotides, the CDR3 is TGTGCCAGCAGCCAACTGACTAAACAAGCGGGGGTGAACACCGGGGAGCTGTTTTTT. It specifies CASSQLTKQAGVNTGELFF. Complete variable domain (other parts from reference TRBV7-9 and TRBJ2-2): DTGVSQNPRHKITKRGQNVTFRCDPISEHNRLYWYRQTLGQGPEFLTYFQNEAQLEKSRLLSDRFSAERPKGSFSTLEIQRTEQGDSAMYLCASSQLTKQAGVNTGELFFGEGSRLTVL.

As concerns this clonotype: A read error may account for a junction end that differs from germline. The chain joins TRBV6-2 or TRBV6-3 to TRBJ1-3; the D gene is possibly TRBD1 (5 bases). CDR1 and CDR2 from the germline V gene are MNHEY and SVGEGT. The CDR3 contains 15 residues. CDR3 protein: CASNYSIGIGHIIYF. CDR3 nucleotide sequence: TGTGCCAGCAATTACTCGATCGGGATTGGACACATCATATATTTT.